These 8 T cell receptor beta chains came from one sample sequenced in a study of control samples from healthy donors and cancer patients. The repertoire was sequenced with immunoSEQ multiplex PCR; TCRdb's copy has only in-frame clones and lacks some. The sample has approximately 86,000 clones; 85% to 95% are singletons. The sequenced sample consisted of blood. Every receptor here comes from a woman aged 25 to 39 in good health.

This chain joins TRBV7-9 and TRBJ1-2, with TRBD1 identical over 11 bases. With V trimmed by 5 bases and J by 2 bases, 1 base remained unmatched. This CDR3 spans 14 amino acids. Per germline, CDR1 SEHNR and CDR2 FQNEAQ (reference sequence). CDR3 amino acids: CASSRDRGNYGYTF. The CDR3 coding sequence is TGTGCCAGCAGCCGGGACAGGGGGAACTATGGCTACACCTTC.

This sequence joins TRBV19 and TRBJ2-1, with TRBD2 matching over 10 bases. The germline V gene has CDR1 LNHDA and CDR2 SQIVND (reference sequence). The CDR3 extends over 15 amino acids. The V and J ends lost 4 bases and 9 bases, in that order; junction bases with no gene match: 9. CDR3 nucleotide sequence: TGTGCCAGTAGTACCCAGCGGGGGGGTCTTGGTGAGCAGTTCTTC. Its translation: CASSTQRGGLGEQFF. Full variable domain (rest looked up from reference TRBV19 and TRBJ2-1): DGGITQSPKYLFRKEGQNVTLSCEQNLNHDAMYWYRQDPGQGLRLIYYSQIVNDFQKGDIAEGYSVSREKKESFPLTVTSAQKNPTAFYLCASSTQRGGLGEQFFGPGTRLTVL.

This clone has only one observation. The chain links TRBV7-9 to TRBJ1-4; 9 positions match TRBD1. The junction had 7 bases not matched to a gene; V was cut back by 1 base and J by 7 bases. Germline V gene lookup returns CDR1 SEHNR and CDR2 FQNEAQ (reference sequence). The CDR3 has 16 amino acids. This chain's CDR3 is CASSLGTGGFSEKLFF. The CDR3 DNA follows: TGTGCCAGCAGCTTAGGAACAGGGGGCTTTAGTGAAAAACTGTTTTTT.

This clone has just one count. The V and J genes are TRBV2 and TRBJ2-7; unclear D gene. V was shortened by 7 bases and J by 1 base, with 14 bases between the two germline ends. The length of the CDR3 is 14 residues. CDR1 and CDR2 from the germline V gene are SNHLY and FYNNEI. The CDR3 DNA reads as TGTGCCAGCAATCACAGCCCAGTTTCCTACGAGCAGTACTTC. It specifies CASNHSPVSYEQYF. Using reference TRBV2 and TRBJ2-7 for the parts outside the CDR3, the full variable domain is EPEVTQTPSHQVTQMGQEVILRCVPISNHLYFYWYRQILGQKVEFLVSFYNNEISEKSEIFDDQFSVERPDGSNFTLKIRSTKLEDSAMYFCASNHSPVSYEQYFGPGTRLTVT.

The chain joins TRBV19 to TRBJ1-5, with D hard to call. In germline, CDR1 is LNHDA, CDR2 SQIVND (reference sequence). This CDR3 has 16 residues. The V end was cut by 5 bases, the J end by 0 bases, with 14 bases between. The CDR3 loop reads CASSEISMRSNQPQHF. The DNA for the CDR3 is TGTGCCAGTAGTGAAATCAGCATGCGTAGCAATCAGCCCCAGCATTTT.

J is TRBJ1-6 and V is TRBV21-1. TRBV21-1 is termed a pseudogene. CDR3 size: 9 residues. CDR3 in amino acids: CASSTGTYF. CDR3 bases: TGTGCCAGCAGCACAGGGACCTACTTT.

The chain carries TRBV5-8 and TRBJ2-3; D unclear. Trimming removed 1 base from V and 2 bases from J, with 8 bases in between. Germline CDR1 reads SGHTS; CDR2 reads YDEGEE. The CDR3 is 14 amino acids. CDR3 sequence: CASSLSRITDTQYF. CDR3 coding DNA: TGTGCCAGCAGCTTGAGCCGAATCACAGATACGCAGTATTTT.

In regard to this clone: Being one base from a much bigger clone, this may be a read error. The CDR3 nucleotides read TGTGCCAGCAGCTTAGGGAACACTGAAGCTTTCTTT. It yields the protein CASSLGNTEAFF. The chain uses TRBV13 and TRBJ1-1, with D unclear. The germline V gene has CDR1 PRHDT and CDR2 FYEKMQ (reference sequence). The length of the CDR3 is 12 residues. The V and J ends lost 0 bases and 1 base respectively, with 0 bases between them. The variable domain in full, completed from reference TRBV13 and TRBJ1-1, reads AAGVIQSPRHLIKEKRETATLKCYPIPRHDTVYWYQQGPGQDPQFLISFYEKMQSDKGSIPDRFSAQQFSDYHSELNMSSLELGDSALYFCASSLGNTEAFFGQGTRLTVV.